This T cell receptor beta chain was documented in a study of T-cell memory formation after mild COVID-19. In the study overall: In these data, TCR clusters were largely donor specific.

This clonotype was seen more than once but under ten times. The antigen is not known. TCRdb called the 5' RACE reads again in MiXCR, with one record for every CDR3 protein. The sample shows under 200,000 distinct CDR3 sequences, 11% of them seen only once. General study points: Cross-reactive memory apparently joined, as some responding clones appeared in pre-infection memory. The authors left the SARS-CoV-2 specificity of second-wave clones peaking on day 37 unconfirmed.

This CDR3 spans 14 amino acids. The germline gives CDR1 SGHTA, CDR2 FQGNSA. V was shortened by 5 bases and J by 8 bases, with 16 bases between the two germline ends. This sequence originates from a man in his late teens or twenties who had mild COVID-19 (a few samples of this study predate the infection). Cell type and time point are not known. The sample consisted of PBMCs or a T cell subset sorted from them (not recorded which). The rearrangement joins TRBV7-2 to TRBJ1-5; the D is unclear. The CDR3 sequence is CASSQVGIREPQHF. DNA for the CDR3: TGTGCCAGCAGCCAAGTGGGAATCCGAGAGCCCCAGCATTTT.